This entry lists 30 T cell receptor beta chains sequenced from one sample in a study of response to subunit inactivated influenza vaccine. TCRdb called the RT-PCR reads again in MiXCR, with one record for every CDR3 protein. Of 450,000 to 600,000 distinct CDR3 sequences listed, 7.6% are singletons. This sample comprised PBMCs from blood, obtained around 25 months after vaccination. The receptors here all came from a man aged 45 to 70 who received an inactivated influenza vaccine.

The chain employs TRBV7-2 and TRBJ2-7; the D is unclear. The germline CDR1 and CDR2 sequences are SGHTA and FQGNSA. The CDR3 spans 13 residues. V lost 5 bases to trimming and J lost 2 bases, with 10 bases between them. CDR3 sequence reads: CASSPVGPYEQYF. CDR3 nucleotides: TGTGCCAGCAGCCCAGTCGGACCCTACGAGCAGTACTTC.

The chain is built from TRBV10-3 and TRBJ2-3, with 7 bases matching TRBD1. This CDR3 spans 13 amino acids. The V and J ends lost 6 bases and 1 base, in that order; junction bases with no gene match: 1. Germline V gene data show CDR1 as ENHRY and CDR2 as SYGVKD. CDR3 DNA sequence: TGTGCCATCAGCGGACAGGGCACAGATACGCAGTATTTT. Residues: CAISGQGTDTQYF.

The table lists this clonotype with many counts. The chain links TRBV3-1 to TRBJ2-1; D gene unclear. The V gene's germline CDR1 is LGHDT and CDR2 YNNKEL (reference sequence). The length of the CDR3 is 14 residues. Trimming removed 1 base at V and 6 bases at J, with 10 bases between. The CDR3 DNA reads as TGTGCCAGCAGCCAAGCTGGCCGCGGCAATGAGCAGTTCTTC. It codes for CASSQAGRGNEQFF.

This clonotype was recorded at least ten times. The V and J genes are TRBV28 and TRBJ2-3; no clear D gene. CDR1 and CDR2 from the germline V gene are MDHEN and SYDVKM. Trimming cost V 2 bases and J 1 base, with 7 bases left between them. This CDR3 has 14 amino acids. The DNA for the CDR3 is TGTGCCAGCAGTTTAAATGGGGGCACAGATACGCAGTATTTT. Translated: CASSLNGGTDTQYF.

CDR3 nucleotide sequence: TGTGCCAGCGGCCGCTCCTACAATGAGCAGTTCTTC. Translating it yields CASGRSYNEQFF. The genes are TRBV2 and TRBJ2-1; D not certain. This CDR3 contains 12 residues. Germline V gene lookup returns CDR1 SNHLY and CDR2 FYNNEI. Trimming cost V 8 bases and J 0 bases, with 5 bases left between them. Filled out from reference TRBV2 and TRBJ2-1, the complete variable domain reads EPEVTQTPSHQVTQMGQEVILRCVPISNHLYFYWYRQILGQKVEFLVSFYNNEISEKSEIFDDQFSVERPDGSNFTLKIRSTKLEDSAMYFCASGRSYNEQFFGPGTRLTVL.

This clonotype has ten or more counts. In nucleotides, the CDR3 is TGTGCCAGCAATACAGGTCCCGGGAGCAATCAGCCCCAGCATTTT. Amino acids: CASNTGPGSNQPQHF. The rearrangement links TRBV12-3 or TRBV12-4 to TRBJ1-5; weak D call: TRBD1 (5 bases). The CDR3 length is 15 residues. V was cut by 7 bases and J by 1 base, with 14 bases left in between.

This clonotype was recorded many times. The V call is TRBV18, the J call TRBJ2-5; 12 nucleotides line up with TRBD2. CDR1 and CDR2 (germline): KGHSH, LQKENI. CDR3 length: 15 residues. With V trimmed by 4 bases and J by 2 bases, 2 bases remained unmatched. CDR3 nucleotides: TGTGCCAGCTCACTCGGACTAGCGGGGCAAGAGACCCAGTACTTC. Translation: CASSLGLAGQETQYF.

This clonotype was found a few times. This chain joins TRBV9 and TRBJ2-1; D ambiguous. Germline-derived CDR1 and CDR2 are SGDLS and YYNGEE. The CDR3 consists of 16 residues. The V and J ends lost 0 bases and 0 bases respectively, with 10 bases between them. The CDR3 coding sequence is TGTGCCAGCAGCGTAGGCGCGGCGAGCTCCTACAATGAGCAGTTCTTC. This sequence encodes CASSVGAASSYNEQFF.

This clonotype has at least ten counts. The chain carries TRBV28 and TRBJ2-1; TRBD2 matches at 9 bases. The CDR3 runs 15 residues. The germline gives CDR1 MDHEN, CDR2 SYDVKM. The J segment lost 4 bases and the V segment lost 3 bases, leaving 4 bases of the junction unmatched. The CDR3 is CASSFGRGGYNEQFF. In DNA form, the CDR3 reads TGTGCCAGCAGTTTCGGGCGGGGGGGGTACAATGAGCAGTTCTTC. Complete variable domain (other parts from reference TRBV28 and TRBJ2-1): DVKVTQSSRYLVKRTGEKVFLECVQDMDHENMFWYRQDPGLGLRLIYFSYDVKMKEKGDIPEGYSVSREKKERFSLILESASTNQTSMYLCASSFGRGGYNEQFFGPGTRLTVL.

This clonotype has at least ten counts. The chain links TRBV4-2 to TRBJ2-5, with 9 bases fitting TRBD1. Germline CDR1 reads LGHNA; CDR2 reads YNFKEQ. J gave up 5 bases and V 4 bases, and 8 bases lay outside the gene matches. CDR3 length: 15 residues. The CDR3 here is CASSPSGTGRETQYF. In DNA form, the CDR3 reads TGTGCCAGCAGCCCTTCCGGGACAGGGCGTGAGACCCAGTACTTC.

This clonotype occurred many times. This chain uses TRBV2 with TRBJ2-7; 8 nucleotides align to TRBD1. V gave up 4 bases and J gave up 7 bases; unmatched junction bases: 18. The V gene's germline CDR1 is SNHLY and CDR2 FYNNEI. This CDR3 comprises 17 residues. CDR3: CASSGGTGGFNGSEQYF. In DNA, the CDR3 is TGTGCCAGCAGTGGGGGTACAGGGGGTTTTAACGGAAGTGAGCAGTACTTC.

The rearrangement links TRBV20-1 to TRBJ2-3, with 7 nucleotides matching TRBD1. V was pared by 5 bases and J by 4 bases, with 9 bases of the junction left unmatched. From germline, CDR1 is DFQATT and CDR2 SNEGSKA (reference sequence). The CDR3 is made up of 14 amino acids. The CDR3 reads CSAYTGALPDTQYF. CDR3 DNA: TGCAGTGCTTATACAGGGGCTCTCCCAGATACGCAGTATTTT.

The CDR3 DNA reads as TGTGCCAGCTCCTCCAAAGGGCCCGGTGAGCAGTTCTTC. Its protein product is CASSSKGPGEQFF. The rearrangement uses TRBV18 and TRBJ2-1; D uncertain. Trimming cost V 6 bases and J 9 bases, with 15 bases left between them. Germline V CDR1 and CDR2: KGHSH, LQKENI. This CDR3 has 13 amino acids.

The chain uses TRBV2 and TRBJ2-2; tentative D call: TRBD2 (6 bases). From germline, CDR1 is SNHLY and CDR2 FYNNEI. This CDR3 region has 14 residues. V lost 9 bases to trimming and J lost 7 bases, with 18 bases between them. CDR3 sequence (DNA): TGTGCCAGTCTTCGAGCAGGGCGGGGCGGGGAGCTGTTTTTT. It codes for CASLRAGRGGELFF.

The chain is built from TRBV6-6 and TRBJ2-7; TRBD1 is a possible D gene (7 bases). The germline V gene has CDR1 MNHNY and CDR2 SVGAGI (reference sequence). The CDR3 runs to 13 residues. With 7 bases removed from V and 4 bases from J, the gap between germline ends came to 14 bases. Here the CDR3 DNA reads TGTGCCAGCATGGAGGGACAGAGGTACGAGCAGTACTTC. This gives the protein CASMEGQRYEQYF.

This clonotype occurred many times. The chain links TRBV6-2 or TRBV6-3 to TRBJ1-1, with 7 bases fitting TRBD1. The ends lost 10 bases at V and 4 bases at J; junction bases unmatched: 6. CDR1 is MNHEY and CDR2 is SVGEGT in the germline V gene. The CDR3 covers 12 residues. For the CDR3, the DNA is TGTGCCACGTGGGACAGTCTCACTGAAGCTTTCTTT. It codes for CATWDSLTEAFF.

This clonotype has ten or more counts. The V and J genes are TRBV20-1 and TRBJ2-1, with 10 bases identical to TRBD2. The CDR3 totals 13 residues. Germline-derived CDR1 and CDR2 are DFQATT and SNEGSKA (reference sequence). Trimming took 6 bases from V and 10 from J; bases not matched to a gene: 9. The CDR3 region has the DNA TGCAGTGCCGGAACTAGCGGGGAGAGAGAGCAGTTCTTC. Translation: CSAGTSGEREQFF.

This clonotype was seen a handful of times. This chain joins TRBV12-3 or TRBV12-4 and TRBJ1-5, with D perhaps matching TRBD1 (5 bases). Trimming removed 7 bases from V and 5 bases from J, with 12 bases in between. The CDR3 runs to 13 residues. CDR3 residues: CASKGAVDQPQHF. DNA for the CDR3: TGTGCCAGCAAAGGGGCGGTGGATCAGCCCCAGCATTTT.

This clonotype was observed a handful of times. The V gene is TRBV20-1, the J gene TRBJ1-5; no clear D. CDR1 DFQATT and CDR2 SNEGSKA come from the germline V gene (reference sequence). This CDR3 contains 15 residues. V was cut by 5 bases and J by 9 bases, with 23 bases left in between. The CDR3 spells CSASGFKGMKWPQHF. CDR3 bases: TGCAGTGCTTCGGGCTTTAAGGGTATGAAATGGCCCCAGCATTTT.

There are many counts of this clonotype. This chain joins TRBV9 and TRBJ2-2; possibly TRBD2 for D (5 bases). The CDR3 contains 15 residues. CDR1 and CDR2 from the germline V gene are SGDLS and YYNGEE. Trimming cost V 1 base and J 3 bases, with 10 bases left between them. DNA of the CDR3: TGTGCCAGCAGCGTACAGCCCGGGGACACCGGGGAGCTGTTTTTT. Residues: CASSVQPGDTGELFF.

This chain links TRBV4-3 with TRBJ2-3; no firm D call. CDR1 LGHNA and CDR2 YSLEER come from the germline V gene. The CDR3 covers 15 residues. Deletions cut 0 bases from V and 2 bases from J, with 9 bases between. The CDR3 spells CASSQDSEITDTQYF. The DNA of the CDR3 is TGCGCCAGCAGCCAAGATTCAGAGATCACAGATACGCAGTATTTT.

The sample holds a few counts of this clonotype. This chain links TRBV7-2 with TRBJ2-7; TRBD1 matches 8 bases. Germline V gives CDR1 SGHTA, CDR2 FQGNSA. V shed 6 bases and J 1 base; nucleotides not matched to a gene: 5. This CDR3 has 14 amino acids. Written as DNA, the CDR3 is TGTGCCAGCAGTCGGGACAGGATATCCTACGAGCAGTACTTC. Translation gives CASSRDRISYEQYF.

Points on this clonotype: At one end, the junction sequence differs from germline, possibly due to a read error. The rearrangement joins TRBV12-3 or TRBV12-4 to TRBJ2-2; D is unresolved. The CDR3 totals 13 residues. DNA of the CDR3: TGTACCAGCTCTGCCGGCGCGGTCGGGGAGCTGTTTTTT. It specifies CTSSAGAVGELFF.

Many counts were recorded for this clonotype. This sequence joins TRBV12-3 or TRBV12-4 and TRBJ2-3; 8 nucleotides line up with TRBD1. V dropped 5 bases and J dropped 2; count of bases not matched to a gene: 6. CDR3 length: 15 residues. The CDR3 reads CASSDYRGVTDTQYF. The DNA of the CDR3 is TGTGCCAGCAGTGACTACAGGGGGGTCACAGATACGCAGTATTTT.

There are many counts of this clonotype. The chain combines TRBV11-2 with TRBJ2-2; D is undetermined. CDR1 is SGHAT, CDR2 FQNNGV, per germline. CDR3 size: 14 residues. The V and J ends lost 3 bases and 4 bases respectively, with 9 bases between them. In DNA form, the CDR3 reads TGTGCCAGCAGCTTTCGAGGCCGCACCGGGGAGCTGTTTTTT. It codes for CASSFRGRTGELFF.

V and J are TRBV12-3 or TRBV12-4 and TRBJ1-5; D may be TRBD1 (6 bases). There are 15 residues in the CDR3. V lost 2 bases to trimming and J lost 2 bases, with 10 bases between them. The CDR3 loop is CASSLRPGGNQPQHF. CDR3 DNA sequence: TGTGCCAGCAGTTTAAGGCCAGGGGGCAATCAGCCCCAGCATTTT.

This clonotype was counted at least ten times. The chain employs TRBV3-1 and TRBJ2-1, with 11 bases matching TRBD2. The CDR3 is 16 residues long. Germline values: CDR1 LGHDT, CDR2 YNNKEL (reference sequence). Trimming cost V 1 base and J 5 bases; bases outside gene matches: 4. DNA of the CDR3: TGTGCCAGCAGCCAAGGCCTAGCGGGGGGACACAATGAGCAGTTCTTC. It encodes CASSQGLAGGHNEQFF.

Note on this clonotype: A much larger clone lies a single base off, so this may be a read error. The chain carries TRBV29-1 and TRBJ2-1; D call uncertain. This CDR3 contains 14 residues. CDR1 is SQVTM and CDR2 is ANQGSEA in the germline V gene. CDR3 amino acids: CSVGWGLGYKEQFF. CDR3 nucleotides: TGCAGTGTGGGTTGGGGATTAGGCTACAAGGAGCAGTTCTTC.

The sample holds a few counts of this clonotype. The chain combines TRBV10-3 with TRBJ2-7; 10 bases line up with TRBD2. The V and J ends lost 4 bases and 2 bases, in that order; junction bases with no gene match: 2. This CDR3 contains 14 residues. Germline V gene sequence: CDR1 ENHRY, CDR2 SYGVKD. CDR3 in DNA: TGTGCCATCAGTGTCCTAGCGGGAGCCTACGAGCAGTACTTC. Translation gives CAISVLAGAYEQYF.

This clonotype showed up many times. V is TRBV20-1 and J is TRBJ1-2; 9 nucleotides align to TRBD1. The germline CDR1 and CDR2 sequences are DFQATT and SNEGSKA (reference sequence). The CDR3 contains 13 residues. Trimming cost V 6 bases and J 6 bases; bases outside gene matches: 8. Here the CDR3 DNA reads TGCAGTGCCTCGACCAGGACAGGGGATGGCTACACCTTC. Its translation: CSASTRTGDGYTF.